What follows describes a single T cell receptor (beta chain). What it binds is not known. This entry belongs to a study of T cells in tuberculosis. Study background: Blood was taken before or within 7 days of anti-tuberculosis therapy.

V trimming: 5 bases; J trimming: 1 base; junction bases outside the gene matches: 5. Germline CDR1 reads SGHTA; CDR2 reads FQGNSA. This CDR3 is 14 amino acids long. Here immunoSEQ multiplex PCR was the method, and the copy in TCRdb shows in-frame clones only, minus some. This table has 25,000 to 35,000 clones, about 91% appearing once. Time point indicated: new active TB diagnosis, blood taken before or within 7 days of starting treatment. Study-wide findings and caveats: Smaller alpha distances in active tuberculosis partly reflected shorter CDR3-alpha lengths.

The receptor was isolated from an adult with tuberculosis. The sample here was PBMCs, taken at tuberculosis diagnosis. The chain joins TRBV7-2 to TRBJ2-7; 7 bases map to TRBD1. The CDR3 region has the DNA TGTGCCAGCAGCCTCGGGACAGCTTCCTACGAGCAGTACTTC. Residues: CASSLGTASYEQYF.